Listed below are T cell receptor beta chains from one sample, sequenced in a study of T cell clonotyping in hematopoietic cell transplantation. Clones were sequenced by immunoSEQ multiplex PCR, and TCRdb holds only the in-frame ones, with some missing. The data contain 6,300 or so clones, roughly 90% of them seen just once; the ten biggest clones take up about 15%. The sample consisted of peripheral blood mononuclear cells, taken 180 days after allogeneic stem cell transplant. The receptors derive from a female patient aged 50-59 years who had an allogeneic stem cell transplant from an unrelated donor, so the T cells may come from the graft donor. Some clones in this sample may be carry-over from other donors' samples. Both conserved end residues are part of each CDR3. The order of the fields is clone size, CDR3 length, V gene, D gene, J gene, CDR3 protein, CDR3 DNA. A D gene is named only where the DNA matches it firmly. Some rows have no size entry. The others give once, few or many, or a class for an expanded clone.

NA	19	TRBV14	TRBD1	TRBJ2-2	CASSSQGAHLLVNTGELFF	TGTGCCAGCAGCTCGCAGGGGGCCCACCTCCTTGTGAACACCGGGGAGCTGTTTTTT
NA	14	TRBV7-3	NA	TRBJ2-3	CASSSTSSTDTQYF	TGTGCCAGCAGTTCCACTAGCAGCACAGATACGCAGTATTTT
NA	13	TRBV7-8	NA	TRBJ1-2	CASSPPESWRYTF	TGTGCCAGCAGTCCACCCGAGTCCTGGCGCTACACCTTC
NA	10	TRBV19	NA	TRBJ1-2	CASEGYGYTF	TGTGCCAGCGAGGGGTATGGCTACACCTTC
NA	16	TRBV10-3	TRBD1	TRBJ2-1	CAIRLGGGQGYNEQFF	TGTGCCATCAGGCTAGGGGGGGGACAGGGTTACAATGAGCAGTTCTTC
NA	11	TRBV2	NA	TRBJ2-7	CASLGTFEQYF	TGTGCCAGCTTAGGGACCTTCGAGCAGTACTTC
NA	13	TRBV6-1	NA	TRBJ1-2	CASNSLTGQGYTF	TGTGCCAGCAACTCCTTAACAGGGCAAGGCTACACCTTC
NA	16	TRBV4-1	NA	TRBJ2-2	CASRPQGRGPTGELFF	TGCGCCAGCAGGCCGCAGGGGAGGGGGCCCACCGGGGAGCTGTTTTTT
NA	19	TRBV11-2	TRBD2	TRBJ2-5	CASSWRGLSGGRYQETQYF	TGTGCCAGCAGCTGGCGTGGTTTGAGCGGGGGGCGTTACCAAGAGACCCAGTACTTC
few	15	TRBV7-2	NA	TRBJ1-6	CASSLREARDSPLHF	TGTGCCAGCAGCTTAAGGGAGGCCAGGGATTCACCCCTCCACTTT
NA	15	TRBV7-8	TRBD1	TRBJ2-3	CASSLEGALGDTQYF	TGTGCCAGCAGCTTAGAGGGGGCTTTGGGAGATACGCAGTATTTT
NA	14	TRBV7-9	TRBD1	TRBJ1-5	CASSRGTDNQPQHF	TGTGCCAGCAGCCGCGGGACAGACAATCAGCCCCAGCATTTT
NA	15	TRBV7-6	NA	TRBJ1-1	CASSLRGGRSAEAFF	TGTGCCAGCAGCTTACGTGGGGGGCGCTCCGCTGAAGCTTTCTTT
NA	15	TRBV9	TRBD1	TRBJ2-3	CASSPTGASTDTQYF	TGTGCCAGCAGTCCGACAGGGGCCAGCACAGATACGCAGTATTTT
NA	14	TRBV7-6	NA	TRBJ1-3	CASSLDWNGNTIYF	TGTGCCAGCAGCTTAGATTGGAATGGAAACACCATATATTTT
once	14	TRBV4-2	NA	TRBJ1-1	CASSQDRGSWEAFF	TGTGCCAGCAGCCAAGATAGGGGAAGCTGGGAAGCTTTCTTT
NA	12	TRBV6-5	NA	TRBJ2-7	CASGVQVYEQYF	TGTGCCAGCGGGGTACAGGTCTACGAGCAGTACTTC
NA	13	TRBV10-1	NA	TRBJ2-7	CASSQDPGDEQYF	TGCGCCAGCAGTCAGGACCCCGGTGACGAGCAGTACTTC
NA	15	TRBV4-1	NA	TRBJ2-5	CASSPGSGGGETQYF	TGCGCCAGCAGCCCGGGGTCCGGTGGGGGAGAGACCCAGTACTTC
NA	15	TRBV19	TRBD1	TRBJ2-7	CASSRGTGGLYEQYF	TGTGCCAGTAGCCGTGGGACAGGGGGCTTATACGAGCAGTACTTC
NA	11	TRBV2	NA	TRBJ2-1	CASSLGRAGFF	TGTGCCAGCAGTCTAGGCCGAGCGGGGTTCTTC
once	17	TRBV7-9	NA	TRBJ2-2	CASSPWSGERVPGELFF	TGTGCCAGCAGCCCCTGGTCGGGGGAGCGCGTTCCCGGGGAGCTGTTTTTT
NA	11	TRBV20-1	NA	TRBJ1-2	CSAGEAYGYTF	TGCAGTGCTGGGGAGGCCTATGGCTACACCTTC
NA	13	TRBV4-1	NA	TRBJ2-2	CASSLGGTGELFF	TGCGCCAGCAGCCTGGGTGGGACCGGGGAGCTGTTTTTT
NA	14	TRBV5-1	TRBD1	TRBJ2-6	CASSGQAGANVLTF	TGCGCCAGCAGCGGACAGGCCGGGGCCAACGTCCTGACTTTC
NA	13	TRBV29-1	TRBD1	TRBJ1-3	CSVWDRGENTIYF	TGCAGCGTTTGGGACAGGGGAGAAAACACCATATATTTT
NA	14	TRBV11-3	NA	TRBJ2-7	CASSLGQTGSEQYF	TGTGCCAGCAGCTTAGGACAAACCGGGTCGGAGCAGTACTTC
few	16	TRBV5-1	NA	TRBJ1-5	CASSLGTTGNSQPQHF	TGCGCCAGCAGCTTGGGGACCACAGGGAACAGTCAGCCCCAGCATTTT
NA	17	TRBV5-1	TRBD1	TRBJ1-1	CASSLGLGTGRGTEAFF	TGCGCCAGCAGCTTGGGTCTCGGGACAGGGCGTGGCACTGAAGCTTTCTTT
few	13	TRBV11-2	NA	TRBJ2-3	CASAGGREGRQYF	TGTGCCAGCGCCGGGGGACGCGAAGGTAGGCAGTATTTT
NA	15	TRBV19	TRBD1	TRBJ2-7	CASSPSRDRKNEQYF	TGTGCCAGTAGTCCCTCCCGGGACAGGAAAAACGAGCAGTACTTC
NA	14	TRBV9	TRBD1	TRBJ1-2	CASSHGQGRNGYTF	TGTGCCAGCAGCCACGGACAGGGGCGCAATGGCTACACCTTC
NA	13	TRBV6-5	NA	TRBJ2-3	CASSYSLVDTQYF	TGTGCCAGCAGTTACTCCTTGGTTGATACGCAGTATTTT
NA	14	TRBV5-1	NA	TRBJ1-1	CASSLENTNTEAFF	TGCGCCAGCAGCTTGGAAAATACGAACACTGAAGCTTTCTTT
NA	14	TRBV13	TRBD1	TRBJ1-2	CASSVGTGPYGYTF	TGTGCCAGCAGCGTCGGGACAGGGCCCTATGGCTACACCTTC
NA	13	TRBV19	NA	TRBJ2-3	CATGRTSTDTQYF	TGTGCCACGGGACGTACTAGCACAGATACGCAGTATTTT
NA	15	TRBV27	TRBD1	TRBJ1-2	CASSLLGGRGLGYTF	TGTGCCAGCAGTTTATTGGGTGGCAGGGGGCTTGGCTACACCTTC
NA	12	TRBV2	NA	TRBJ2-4	CASSEGKNIQYF	TGTGCCAGCAGTGAGGGAAAAAACATTCAGTACTTC
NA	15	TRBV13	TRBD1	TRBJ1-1	CASSYLGGQGTEAFF	TGTGCCAGCAGCTACCTGGGGGGACAGGGAACTGAAGCTTTCTTT
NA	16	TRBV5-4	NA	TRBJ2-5	CASSFNTGTWTMTQYF	TGTGCCAGCAGCTTTAATACCGGGACATGGACGATGACCCAGTACTTC
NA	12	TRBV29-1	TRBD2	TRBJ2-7	CSVEAGGLEQYF	TGCAGCGTTGAAGCGGGGGGGCTTGAGCAGTACTTC
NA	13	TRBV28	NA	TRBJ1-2	CASSLWGNYGYTF	TGTGCCAGCAGTTTATGGGGGAACTATGGCTACACCTTC
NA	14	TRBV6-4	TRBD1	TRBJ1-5	CASSLQMLGQGSNF	TGTGCCAGCAGTTTACAAATGCTTGGACAGGGAAGTAATTTT
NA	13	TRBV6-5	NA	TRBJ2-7	CASSYSGTYEQYF	TGTGCCAGCAGTTACTCGGGTACCTACGAGCAGTACTTC
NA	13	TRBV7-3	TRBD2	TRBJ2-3	CASSRGGIDTQYF	TGTGCCAGCAGCCGGGGGGGCATAGATACGCAGTATTTT
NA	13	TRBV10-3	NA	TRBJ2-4	CASADLAKNIQYF	TGTGCCTCCGCTGATCTAGCCAAAAACATTCAGTACTTC
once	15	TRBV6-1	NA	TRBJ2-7	CASSPETASSYEQYF	TGTGCCAGCAGTCCCGAGACAGCAAGCTCCTACGAGCAGTACTTC
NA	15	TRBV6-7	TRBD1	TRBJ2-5	CASSSVRDRLPGGNF	TGTGCCAGCAGCTCCGTCCGGGACAGACTTCCAGGTGGGAACTTC
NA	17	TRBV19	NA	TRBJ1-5	CASSTRTGNPSNQPQHF	TGTGCCAGTAGTACCCGAACAGGGAATCCTAGCAATCAGCCCCAGCATTTT
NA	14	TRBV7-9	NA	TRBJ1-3	CASSLSQSGNTIYF	TGTGCCAGCAGCTTGAGTCAGTCTGGAAACACCATATATTTT
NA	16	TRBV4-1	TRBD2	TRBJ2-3	CASSQGSSGGGGTQYF	TGCGCCAGCAGCCAAGGAAGTAGCGGGGGTGGTGGTACGCAGTATTTT